The rows below give T cell receptor beta chains drawn from one sample of a study of T cell responses to AZD1222 COVID-19 vaccine. The assay was immunoSEQ multiplex PCR, and TCRdb's table has in-frame clones only and misses some. The sample holds 50,000 or so clones, approximately 90% seen once. The sample consisted of peripheral blood, taken 28 days after the second AZD1222 dose. These TCRs come from an adult who received the AZD1222 COVID-19 vaccine. CDR3s include the opening cysteine and the closing phenylalanine or tryptophan. D genes are given only for firm matches. A clone size is listed for some rows: how often the clone was seen (once, few, many), or a class if it is expanded.

>TRBJ2-1|TRBV11-2|16|TRBD2|-
CASSLAGGLGYNEQFF
TGTGCCAGCAGCTTAGCGGGGGGACTAGGGTACAATGAGCAGTTCTTC
>TRBJ2-7|TRBV11-2|15|TRBD1|-
CASSLGTGGFYEQYF
TGTGCCAGCAGCCTCGGGACAGGGGGCTTTTACGAGCAGTACTTC
>TRBJ2-1|TRBV20-1|13|TRBD2|-
CSASSGRFNEQFF
TGCAGTGCTAGTAGCGGGAGGTTTAACGAGCAGTTCTTC
>TRBJ2-7|TRBV4-1|13|TRBD1|-
CASSEIQGREQYF
TGCGCCAGCAGCGAAATACAGGGGCGAGAGCAGTACTTC
>TRBJ2-5|TRBV9|16|TRBD1|-
CASSVSDRAFLETQYF
TGTGCCAGCAGCGTCTCTGACAGGGCCTTCTTAGAGACCCAGTACTTC
>TRBJ2-7|TRBV5-1|15|TRBD1|few
CASRSYRTGTYEQYF
TGCGCCAGCAGGTCATATAGGACAGGGACCTACGAGCAGTACTTC
>TRBJ1-1|TRBV25-1|16|-|-
CASSRSPGRESTEAFF
TGTGCCAGCAGTAGGAGCCCAGGCAGGGAGAGCACTGAAGCTTTCTTT
>TRBJ1-4|TRBV4-1|13|-|-
CASQPKPNEKLFF
TGCGCCAGTCAGCCGAAACCGAATGAAAAACTGTTTTTT
>TRBJ2-7|TRBV3-1/TRBV3-2|13|-|-
CASSQLRSTEQYF
TGTGCCAGCAGCCAACTAAGGTCTACGGAGCAGTACTTC
>TRBJ2-7|TRBV11-3|15|-|-
CASSLSGQRIYEQYF
TGTGCCAGCAGCTTATCCGGACAGAGGATCTACGAGCAGTACTTC
>TRBJ2-3|TRBV27|15|TRBD2|once
CASSFLAGGVDTQYF
TGTGCCAGCAGTTTCTTGGCGGGAGGTGTGGATACGCAGTATTTT
>TRBJ1-5|TRBV19|16|-|-
CASSHLGVRVVQPQHF
TGTGCCAGTAGTCATTTGGGGGTGAGGGTTGTTCAGCCCCAGCATTTT
>TRBJ1-2|TRBV5-1|15|-|-
CASSHYITGYDGYTF
TGCGCCAGCAGCCATTACATTACAGGGTACGACGGCTACACCTTC
>TRBJ1-3|TRBV7-8|13|-|few
CASSLGRGNTIYF
TGTGCCAGCAGCTTGGGGAGAGGAAACACCATATATTTT
>TRBJ2-3|TRBV11-2|16|-|-
CASSLGLLVRTDTQYF
TGTGCCAGCAGCTTAGGTCTATTAGTCCGCACAGATACGCAGTATTTT
>TRBJ1-1|TRBV2|14|-|-
CASSVAGMGTEAFF
TGTGCCAGCAGTGTAGCCGGGATGGGCACTGAAGCTTTCTTT
>TRBJ2-7|TRBV20-1|11|-|-
CSAPDLGEQYF
TGCAGTGCCCCTGACTTGGGCGAGCAGTACTTC
>TRBJ1-1|TRBV7-3|14|-|few
CASSRGAMNTEAFF
TGTGCCAGCAGCCGGGGGGCGATGAACACTGAAGCTTTCTTT
>TRBJ1-2|TRBV6-5|14|-|-
CATWRGTSQQGYTF
TGTGCCACCTGGCGTGGGACCTCGCAGCAGGGCTACACCTTC
>TRBJ2-7|TRBV5-1|13|TRBD1|-
CASSLGGQVEQYF
TGCGCCAGCAGCTTGGGGGGACAGGTCGAGCAGTACTTC
>TRBJ2-7|TRBV27|14|TRBD1|-
CASSLSGQGLKQYF
TGTGCCAGCAGTTTATCTGGACAGGGTTTAAAGCAGTACTTC
>TRBJ1-6|TRBV27|13|-|-
CASSLFLKSPLHF
TGTGCCAGCAGTTTATTCCTCAAATCACCCCTCCACTTT
>TRBJ1-2|TRBV29-1|16|-|-
CGTDSRHPKGGYGYTF
TGCGGAACGGACAGTAGACACCCAAAAGGAGGTTATGGCTACACCTTC
>TRBJ2-7|TRBV27|12|-|-
CASRNFGERQYF
TGTGCCAGCAGGAATTTCGGGGAGCGGCAGTACTTC
>TRBJ2-1|TRBV28|15|TRBD2|-
CASRYLAGGMNEQFF
TGTGCCAGCAGGTATCTAGCGGGAGGGATGAATGAGCAGTTCTTC
>TRBJ1-2|TRBV3-1/TRBV3-2|14|-|few
CASSQDLLDYGYTF
TGTGCCAGCAGCCAAGATTTACTGGACTATGGCTACACCTTC
>TRBJ2-1|TRBV5-6|13|-|-
CASSLGDENEQFF
TGTGCCAGCAGCCTAGGGGACGAGAATGAGCAGTTCTTC
>TRBJ2-3|TRBV5-1|18|TRBD2|-
CASSRSTGGTPSTDTQYF
TGCGCCAGCAGCCGGTCGACGGGGGGGACCCCTAGCACAGATACGCAGTATTTT
>TRBJ2-1|TRBV2|13|-|once
CASSESHDNEQFF
TGTGCCAGCAGTGAATCCCATGACAATGAGCAGTTCTTC
>TRBJ2-2|TRBV7-9|16|TRBD1|-
CASSPPGTVNTGELFF
TGTGCCAGCAGCCCTCCCGGGACAGTGAACACCGGGGAGCTGTTTTTT
>TRBJ2-3|TRBV9|16|TRBD2|-
CASSVAAGGITDTQYF
TGTGCCAGCAGCGTAGCTGCGGGGGGAATCACAGATACGCAGTATTTT
>TRBJ1-6|TRBV3-1/TRBV3-2|16|-|-
CASSQEAGRFNSPLHF
TGTGCCAGCAGTCAAGAGGCCGGGCGGTTTAATTCACCCCTCCACTTT
>TRBJ1-1|TRBV6-6|15|TRBD1|-
CASSDRGPMNTEAFF
TGTGCCAGCAGCGACAGGGGTCCGATGAACACTGAAGCTTTCTTT
>TRBJ1-5|TRBV10-3|15|-|-
CAISDGADSNQPQHF
TGTGCCATCAGTGACGGGGCGGATAGCAATCAGCCCCAGCATTTT
>TRBJ1-1|TRBV7-9|15|TRBD1|-
CASSRTKGAVTEAFF
TGTGCCAGCAGCCGGACCAAGGGGGCTGTAACTGAAGCTTTCTTT
>TRBJ1-4|TRBV5-3|16|TRBD1|-
CARSTNDTGDGEKLFF
TGTGCCAGAAGCACCAATGATACAGGGGATGGTGAAAAACTGTTTTTT
>TRBJ1-1|TRBV27|13|-|-
CASNKQGNTEAFF
TGTGCCAGCAATAAACAGGGTAACACTGAAGCTTTCTTT
>TRBJ2-1|TRBV7-9|10|-|few
CASSLREQFF
TGTGCCAGCAGCTTAAGGGAGCAGTTCTTC
>TRBJ2-3|TRBV6-4|17|TRBD2|-
CASSEHGTSGGTDTQYF
TGTGCCAGCAGTGAACATGGGACTAGCGGGGGCACAGATACGCAGTATTTT
>TRBJ1-5|TRBV7-6|15|-|-
CASSLSEGFNQPQHF
TGTGCCAGCAGCTTATCGGAGGGGTTCAATCAGCCCCAGCATTTT
>TRBJ2-7|TRBV7-9|15|TRBD2|-
CASSLLTGGTYEQYF
TGTGCCAGCAGCTTATTGACGGGGGGGACCTACGAGCAGTACTTC
>TRBJ1-2|TRBV19|14|TRBD1|-
CASMGTGRNYGYTF
TGTGCCAGTATGGGGACAGGGAGGAACTATGGCTACACCTTC
>TRBJ2-5|TRBV6-2/TRBV6-3|16|TRBD2|-
CASSSQLAGERETQYF
TGTGCCAGCAGTTCTCAACTAGCGGGAGAGCGGGAGACCCAGTACTTC
>TRBJ1-3|TRBV4-1|16|-|-
CASSLGTGPSGNTIYF
TGCGCCAGCAGCCTTGGAACAGGGCCCTCTGGAAACACCATATATTTT
>TRBJ1-1|TRBV27|14|-|-
CASSSPGLNTEAFF
TGTGCCAGCAGTTCGCCGGGGTTGAACACTGAAGCTTTCTTT
>TRBJ2-7|TRBV18|15|TRBD2|-
CASSQGLAGDHEQYF
TGTGCCAGCTCTCAAGGTCTAGCGGGAGACCACGAGCAGTACTTC
>TRBJ2-1|TRBV18|13|TRBD1|-
CASSPPTGGGQFF
TGTGCCAGCTCACCACCCACAGGGGGTGGGCAGTTCTTC